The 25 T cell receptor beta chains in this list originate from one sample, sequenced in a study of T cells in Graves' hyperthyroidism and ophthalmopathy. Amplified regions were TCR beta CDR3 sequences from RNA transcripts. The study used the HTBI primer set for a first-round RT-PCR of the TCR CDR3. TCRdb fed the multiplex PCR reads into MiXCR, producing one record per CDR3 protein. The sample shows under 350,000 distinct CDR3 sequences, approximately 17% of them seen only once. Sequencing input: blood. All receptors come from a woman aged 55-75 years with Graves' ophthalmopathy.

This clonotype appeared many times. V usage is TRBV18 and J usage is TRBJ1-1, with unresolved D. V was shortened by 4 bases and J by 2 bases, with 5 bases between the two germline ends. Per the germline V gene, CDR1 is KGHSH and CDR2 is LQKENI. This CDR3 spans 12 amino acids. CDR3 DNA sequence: TGTGCCAGCTCACGGGCCAACACTGAAGCTTTCTTT. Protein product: CASSRANTEAFF. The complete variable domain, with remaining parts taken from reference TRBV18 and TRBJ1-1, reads NAGVMQNPRHLVRRRGQEARLRCSPMKGHSHVYWYRQLPEEGLKFMVYLQKENIIDESGMPKERFSAEFPKEGPSILRIQQVVRGDSAAYFCASSRANTEAFFGQGTRLTVV.

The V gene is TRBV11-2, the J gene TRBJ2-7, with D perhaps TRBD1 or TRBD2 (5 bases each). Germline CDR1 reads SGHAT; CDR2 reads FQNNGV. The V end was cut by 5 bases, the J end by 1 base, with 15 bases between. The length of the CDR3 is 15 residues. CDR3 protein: CASSLVGETSYEQYF. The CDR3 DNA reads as TGTGCCAGCAGCCTAGTGGGGGAAACATCCTACGAGCAGTACTTC.

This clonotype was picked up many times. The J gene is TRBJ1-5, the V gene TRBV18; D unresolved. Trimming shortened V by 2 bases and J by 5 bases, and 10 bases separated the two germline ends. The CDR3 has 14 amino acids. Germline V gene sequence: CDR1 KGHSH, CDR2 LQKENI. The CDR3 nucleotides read TGTGCCAGCTCACCATTAAAAGGGTATCAGCCCCAGCATTTT. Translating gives CASSPLKGYQPQHF.

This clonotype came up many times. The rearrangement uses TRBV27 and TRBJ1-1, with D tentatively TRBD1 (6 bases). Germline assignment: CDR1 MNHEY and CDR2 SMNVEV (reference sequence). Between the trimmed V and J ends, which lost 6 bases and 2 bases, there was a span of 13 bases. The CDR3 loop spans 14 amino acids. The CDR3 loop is CASRPNRVNTEAFF. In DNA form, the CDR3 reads TGTGCCAGCAGGCCAAACAGGGTAAACACTGAAGCTTTCTTT.

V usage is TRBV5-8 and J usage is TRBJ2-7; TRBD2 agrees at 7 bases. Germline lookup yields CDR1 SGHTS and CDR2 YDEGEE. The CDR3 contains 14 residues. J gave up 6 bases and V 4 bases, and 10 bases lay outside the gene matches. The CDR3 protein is CASSSRGSIGEQYF. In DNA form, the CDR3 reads TGTGCCAGCAGCAGCCGCGGGAGCATCGGCGAGCAGTACTTC.

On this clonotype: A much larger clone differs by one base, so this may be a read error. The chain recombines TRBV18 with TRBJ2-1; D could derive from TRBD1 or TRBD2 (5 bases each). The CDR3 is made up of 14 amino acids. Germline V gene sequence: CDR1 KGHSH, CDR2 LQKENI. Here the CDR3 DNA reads TGTGCCAGCTCACCACTGGGGACCTACAATGGGCAGTTCTTC. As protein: CASSPLGTYNGQFF.

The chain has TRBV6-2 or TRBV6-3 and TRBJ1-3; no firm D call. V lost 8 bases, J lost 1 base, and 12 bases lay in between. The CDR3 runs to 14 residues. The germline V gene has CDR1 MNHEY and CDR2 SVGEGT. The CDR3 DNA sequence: TGTGCCAGCCACGAAGCCGGTTCTGGAAACACCATATATTTT. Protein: CASHEAGSGNTIYF.

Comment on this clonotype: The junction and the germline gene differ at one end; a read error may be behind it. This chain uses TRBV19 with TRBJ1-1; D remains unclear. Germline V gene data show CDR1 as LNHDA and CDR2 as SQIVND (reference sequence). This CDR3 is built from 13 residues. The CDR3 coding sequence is TGTGCCAGTAGTTTAGACCCGTTGTCGGCAGCTTTCTTT. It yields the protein CASSLDPLSAAFF.

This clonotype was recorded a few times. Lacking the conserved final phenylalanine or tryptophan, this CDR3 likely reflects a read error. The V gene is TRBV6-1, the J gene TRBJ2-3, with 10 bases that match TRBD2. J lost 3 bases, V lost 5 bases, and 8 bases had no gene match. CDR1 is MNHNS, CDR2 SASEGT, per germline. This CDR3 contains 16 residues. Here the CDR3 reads CASSSTGLAATDTQYL. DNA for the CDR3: TGTGCCAGCAGTTCCACCGGACTAGCGGCTACAGATACGCAGTATCTT.

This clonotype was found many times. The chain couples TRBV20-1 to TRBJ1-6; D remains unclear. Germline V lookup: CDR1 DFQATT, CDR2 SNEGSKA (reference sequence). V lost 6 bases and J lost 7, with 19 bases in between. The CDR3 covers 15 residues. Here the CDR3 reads CSARIDGLGNSPLHF. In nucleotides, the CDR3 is TGCAGTGCCCGAATAGACGGACTGGGGAATTCACCCCTCCACTTT.

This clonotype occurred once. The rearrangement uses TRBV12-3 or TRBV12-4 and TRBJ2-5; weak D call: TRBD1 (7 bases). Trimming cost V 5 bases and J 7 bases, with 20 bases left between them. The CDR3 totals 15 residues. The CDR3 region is CASSPDRDGSATQYF. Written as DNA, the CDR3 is TGTGCCAGCAGTCCCGACAGGGACGGGAGCGCGACCCAGTACTTC.

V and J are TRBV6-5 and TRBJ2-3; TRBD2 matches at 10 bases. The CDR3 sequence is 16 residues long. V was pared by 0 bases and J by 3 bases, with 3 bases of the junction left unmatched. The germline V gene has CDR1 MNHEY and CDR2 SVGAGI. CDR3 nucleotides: TGTGCCAGCAGTTACTCCGGACTAGCGGCTACAGATACGCAGTATTTT. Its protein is CASSYSGLAATDTQYF.

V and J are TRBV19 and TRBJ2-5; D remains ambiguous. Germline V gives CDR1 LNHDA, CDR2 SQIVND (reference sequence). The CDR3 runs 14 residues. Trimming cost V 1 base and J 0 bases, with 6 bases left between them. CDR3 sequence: CASSIGTYQETQYF. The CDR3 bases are TGTGCCAGTAGTATAGGAACGTACCAAGAGACCCAGTACTTC.

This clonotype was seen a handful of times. DNA of the CDR3: TGTGCCACCAGCAGAGGATACTCTGGGGCCAACGTCCTGACTTTC. Encoded protein: CATSRGYSGANVLTF. The chain uses TRBV15 and TRBJ2-6; D uncertain. This CDR3 is 15 amino acids long. The germline V gene has CDR1 LNHNV and CDR2 YYDKDF (reference sequence). Trimming cost V 1 base and J 0 bases, with 4 bases left between them.

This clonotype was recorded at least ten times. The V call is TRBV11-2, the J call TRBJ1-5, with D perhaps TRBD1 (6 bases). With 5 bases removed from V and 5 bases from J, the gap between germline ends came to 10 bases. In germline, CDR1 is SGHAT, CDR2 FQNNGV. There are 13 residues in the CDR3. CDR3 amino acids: CASSVNRDQPQHF. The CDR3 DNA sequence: TGTGCCAGCAGCGTAAACAGGGATCAGCCCCAGCATTTT.

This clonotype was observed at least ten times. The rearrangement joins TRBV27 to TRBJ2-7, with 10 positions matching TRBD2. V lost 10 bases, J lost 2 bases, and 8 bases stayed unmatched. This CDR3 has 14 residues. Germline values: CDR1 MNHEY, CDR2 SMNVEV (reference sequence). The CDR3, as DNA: TGTGCCACCAGGAAGCGGGAGGGGCCCTACGAGCAGTACTTC. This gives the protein CATRKREGPYEQYF.

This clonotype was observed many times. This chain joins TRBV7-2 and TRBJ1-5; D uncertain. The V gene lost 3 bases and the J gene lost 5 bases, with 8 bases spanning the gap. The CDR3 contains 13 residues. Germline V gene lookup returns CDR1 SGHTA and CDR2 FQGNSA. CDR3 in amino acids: CASSLEYYQPQHF. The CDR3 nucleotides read TGTGCCAGCAGCTTGGAATATTATCAGCCCCAGCATTTT.

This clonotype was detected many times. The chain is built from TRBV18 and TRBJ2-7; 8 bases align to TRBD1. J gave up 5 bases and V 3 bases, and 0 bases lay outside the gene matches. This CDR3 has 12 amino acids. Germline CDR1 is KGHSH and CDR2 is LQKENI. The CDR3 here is CASSPDRDEQYF. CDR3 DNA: TGTGCCAGCTCACCGGACAGGGACGAGCAGTACTTC.

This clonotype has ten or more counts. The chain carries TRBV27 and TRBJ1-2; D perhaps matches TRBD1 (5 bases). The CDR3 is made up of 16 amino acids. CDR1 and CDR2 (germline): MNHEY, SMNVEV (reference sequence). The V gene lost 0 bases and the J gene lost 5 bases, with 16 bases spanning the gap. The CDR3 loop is CASSLSGQATLYGYTF. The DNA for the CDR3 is TGTGCCAGCAGTTTATCGGGGCAGGCCACCCTTTATGGCTACACCTTC.

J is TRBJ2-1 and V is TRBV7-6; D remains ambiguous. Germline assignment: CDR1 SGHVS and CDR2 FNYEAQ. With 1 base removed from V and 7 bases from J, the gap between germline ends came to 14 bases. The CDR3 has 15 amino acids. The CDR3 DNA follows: TGTGCCAGCAGCTTAGGGAACACATATACAAATGAGCAGTTCTTC. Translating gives CASSLGNTYTNEQFF. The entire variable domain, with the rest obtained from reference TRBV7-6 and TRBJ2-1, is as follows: GAGVSQSPRYKVTKRGQDVALRCDPISGHVSLYWYRQALGQGPEFLTYFNYEAQQDKSGLPNDRFSAERPEGSISTLTIQRTEQRDSAMYRCASSLGNTYTNEQFFGPGTRLTVL.

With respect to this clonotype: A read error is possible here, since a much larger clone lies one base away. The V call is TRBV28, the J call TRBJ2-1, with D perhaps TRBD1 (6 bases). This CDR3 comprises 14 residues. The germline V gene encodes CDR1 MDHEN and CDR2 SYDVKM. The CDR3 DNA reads TGTGCCAACAGTTTCCAGGGGTCCTACAATGAGCAGTTCTTC. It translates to CANSFQGSYNEQFF.

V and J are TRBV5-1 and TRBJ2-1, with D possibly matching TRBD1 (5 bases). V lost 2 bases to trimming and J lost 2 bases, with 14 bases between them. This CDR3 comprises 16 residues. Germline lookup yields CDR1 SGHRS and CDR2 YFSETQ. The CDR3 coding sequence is TGCGCCAGCAGCTTTTTCGGACAAATACCCTACAATGAGCAGTTCTTC. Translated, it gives CASSFFGQIPYNEQFF.

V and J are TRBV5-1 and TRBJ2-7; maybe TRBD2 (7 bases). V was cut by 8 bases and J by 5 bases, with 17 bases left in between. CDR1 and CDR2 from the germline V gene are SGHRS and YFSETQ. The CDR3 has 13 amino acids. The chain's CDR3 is CARGGAGDNEQYF. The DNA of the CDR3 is TGCGCCAGGGGGGGGGCAGGGGATAACGAGCAGTACTTC.

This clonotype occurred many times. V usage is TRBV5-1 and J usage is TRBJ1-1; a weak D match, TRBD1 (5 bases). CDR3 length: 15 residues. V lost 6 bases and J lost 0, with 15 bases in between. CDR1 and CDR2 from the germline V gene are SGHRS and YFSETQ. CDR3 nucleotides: TGCGCCAGCACCGGGACGGCAACTATGAACACTGAAGCTTTCTTT. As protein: CASTGTATMNTEAFF.

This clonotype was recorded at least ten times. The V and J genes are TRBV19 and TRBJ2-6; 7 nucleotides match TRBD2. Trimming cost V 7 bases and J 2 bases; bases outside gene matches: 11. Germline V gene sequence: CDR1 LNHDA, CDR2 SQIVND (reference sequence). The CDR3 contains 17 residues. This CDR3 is CASMITAGATGANVLTF. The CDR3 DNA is TGTGCCAGTATGATTACGGCGGGAGCTACTGGGGCCAACGTCCTGACTTTC.